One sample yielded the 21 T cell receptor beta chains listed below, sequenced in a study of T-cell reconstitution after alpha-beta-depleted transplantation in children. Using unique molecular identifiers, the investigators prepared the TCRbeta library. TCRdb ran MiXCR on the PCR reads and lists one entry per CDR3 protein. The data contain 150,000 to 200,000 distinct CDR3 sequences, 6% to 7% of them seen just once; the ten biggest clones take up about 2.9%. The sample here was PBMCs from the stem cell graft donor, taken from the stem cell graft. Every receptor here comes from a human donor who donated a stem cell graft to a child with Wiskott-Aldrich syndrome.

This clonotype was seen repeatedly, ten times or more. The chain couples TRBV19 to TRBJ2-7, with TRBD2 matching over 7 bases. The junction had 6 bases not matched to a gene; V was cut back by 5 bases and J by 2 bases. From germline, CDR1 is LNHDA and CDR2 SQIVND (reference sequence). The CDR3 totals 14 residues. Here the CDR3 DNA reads TGTGCCAGTAGTTCCTACAGCGGGACCTACGAGCAGTACTTC. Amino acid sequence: CASSSYSGTYEQYF.

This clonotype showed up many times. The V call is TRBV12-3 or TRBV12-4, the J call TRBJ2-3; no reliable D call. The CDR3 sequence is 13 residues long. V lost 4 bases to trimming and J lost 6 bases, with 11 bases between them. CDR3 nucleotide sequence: TGTGCCAGCAGTTCCCACGATCTTGATACGCAGTATTTT. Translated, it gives CASSSHDLDTQYF.

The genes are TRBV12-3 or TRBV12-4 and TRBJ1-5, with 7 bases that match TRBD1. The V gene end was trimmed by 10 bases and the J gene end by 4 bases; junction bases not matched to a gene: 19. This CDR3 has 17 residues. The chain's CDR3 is CATQGDVVGFGNQPQHF. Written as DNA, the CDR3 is TGTGCCACTCAGGGGGATGTAGTTGGGTTCGGTAATCAGCCCCAGCATTTT.

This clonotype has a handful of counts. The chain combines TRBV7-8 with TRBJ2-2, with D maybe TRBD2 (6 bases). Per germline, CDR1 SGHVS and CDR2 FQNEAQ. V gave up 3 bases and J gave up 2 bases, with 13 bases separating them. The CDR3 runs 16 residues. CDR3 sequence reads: CASSLLTSRNTGELFF. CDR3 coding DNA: TGTGCCAGCAGCTTGTTGACTAGTCGAAACACCGGGGAGCTGTTTTTT.

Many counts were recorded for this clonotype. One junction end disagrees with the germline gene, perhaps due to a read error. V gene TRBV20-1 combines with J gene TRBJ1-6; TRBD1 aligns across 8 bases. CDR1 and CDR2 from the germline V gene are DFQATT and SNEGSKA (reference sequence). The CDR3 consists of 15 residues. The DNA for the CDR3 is TGCAGTGCAAGAGTTCAGGGGGCAGATAATTCACCCCTCCACTTT. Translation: CSARVQGADNSPLHF.

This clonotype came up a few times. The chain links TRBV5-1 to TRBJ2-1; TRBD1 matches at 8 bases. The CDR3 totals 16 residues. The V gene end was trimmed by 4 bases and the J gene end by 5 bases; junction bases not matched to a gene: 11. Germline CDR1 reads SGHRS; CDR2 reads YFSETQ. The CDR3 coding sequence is TGCGCCAGCAGCGCCGCCGGACAGGGTTGGGACAATGAGCAGTTCTTC. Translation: CASSAAGQGWDNEQFF.

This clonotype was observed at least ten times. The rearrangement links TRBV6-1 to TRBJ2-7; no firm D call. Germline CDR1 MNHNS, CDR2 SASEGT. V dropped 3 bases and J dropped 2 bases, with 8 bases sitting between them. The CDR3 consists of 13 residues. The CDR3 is CASSERQAYEQYF. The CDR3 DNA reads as TGTGCCAGCAGTGAGCGGCAGGCCTACGAGCAGTACTTC.

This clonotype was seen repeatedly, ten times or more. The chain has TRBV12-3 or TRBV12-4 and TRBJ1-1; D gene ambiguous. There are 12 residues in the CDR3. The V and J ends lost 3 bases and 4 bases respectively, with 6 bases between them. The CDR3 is CASSLLVTEAFF. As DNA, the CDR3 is TGTGCCAGCAGTTTGCTTGTCACTGAAGCTTTCTTT.

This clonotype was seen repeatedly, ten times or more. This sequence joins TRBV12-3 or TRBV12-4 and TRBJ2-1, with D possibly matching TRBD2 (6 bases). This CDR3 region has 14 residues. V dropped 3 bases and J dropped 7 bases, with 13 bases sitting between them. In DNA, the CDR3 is TGTGCCAGCAGTTTTTGGCAGGGAGGTAATGAGCAGTTCTTC. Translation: CASSFWQGGNEQFF.

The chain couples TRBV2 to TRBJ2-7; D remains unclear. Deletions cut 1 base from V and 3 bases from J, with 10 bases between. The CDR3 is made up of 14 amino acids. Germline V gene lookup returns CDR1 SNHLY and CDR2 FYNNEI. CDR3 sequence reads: CASSEGMAVYEQYF. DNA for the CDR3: TGTGCCAGCAGTGAAGGTATGGCAGTCTACGAGCAGTACTTC.

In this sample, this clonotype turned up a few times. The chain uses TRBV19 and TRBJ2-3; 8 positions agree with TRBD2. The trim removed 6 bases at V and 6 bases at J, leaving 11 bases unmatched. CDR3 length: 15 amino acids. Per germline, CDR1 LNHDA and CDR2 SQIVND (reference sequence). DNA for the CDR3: TGTGCCAGTAGACCCCAACTAGCGGCGGTGGATACGCAGTATTTT. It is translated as CASRPQLAAVDTQYF.

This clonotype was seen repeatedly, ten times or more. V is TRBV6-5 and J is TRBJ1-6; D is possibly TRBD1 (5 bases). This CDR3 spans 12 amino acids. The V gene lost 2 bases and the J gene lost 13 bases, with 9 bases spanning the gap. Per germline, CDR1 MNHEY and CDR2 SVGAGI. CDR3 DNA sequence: TGTGCCAGCAGTTACAGGGAGGGGCCCCTCCACTTT. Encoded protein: CASSYREGPLHF.

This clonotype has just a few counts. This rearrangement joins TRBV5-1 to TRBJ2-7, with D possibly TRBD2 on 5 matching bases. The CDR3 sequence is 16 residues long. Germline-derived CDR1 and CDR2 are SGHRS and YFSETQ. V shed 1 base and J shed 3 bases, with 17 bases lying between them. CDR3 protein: CASSLYSRGSLYEQYF. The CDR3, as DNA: TGCGCCAGCAGCTTGTATTCCCGGGGTAGCCTCTACGAGCAGTACTTC.

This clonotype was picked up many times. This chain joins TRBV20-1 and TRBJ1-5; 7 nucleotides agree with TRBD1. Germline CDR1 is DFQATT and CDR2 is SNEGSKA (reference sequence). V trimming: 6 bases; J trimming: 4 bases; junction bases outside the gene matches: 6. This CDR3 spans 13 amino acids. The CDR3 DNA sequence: TGCAGTGCGCGGACAGGCCTTAATCAGCCCCAGCATTTT. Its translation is CSARTGLNQPQHF.

The CDR3 sequence is CASSLDGRGYTGELFF. CDR3 bases: TGTGCCAGCAGCTTAGATGGGCGGGGGTACACCGGGGAGCTGTTTTTT. V usage is TRBV11-2 and J usage is TRBJ2-2; 7 nucleotides align to TRBD2. The germline V gene encodes CDR1 SGHAT and CDR2 FQNNGV. The CDR3 consists of 16 residues. V shed 0 bases, J shed 3 bases, and the junction held 4 bases outside the gene matches. Combining the CDR3 with reference TRBV11-2 and TRBJ2-2 gives the whole variable domain EAGVAQSPRYKIIEKRQSVAFWCNPISGHATLYWYQQILGQGPKLLIQFQNNGVVDDSQLPKDRFSAERLKGVDSTLKIQPAKLEDSAVYLCASSLDGRGYTGELFFGEGSRLTVL.

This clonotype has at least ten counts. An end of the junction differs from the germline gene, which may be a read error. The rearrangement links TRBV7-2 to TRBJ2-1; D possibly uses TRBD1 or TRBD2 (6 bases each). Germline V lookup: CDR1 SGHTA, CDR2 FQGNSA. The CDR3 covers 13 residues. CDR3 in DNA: TGCGCCAGCAGCCTGGCCGGGGGCAGTGAGCAGTTCTTC. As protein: CASSLAGGSEQFF.

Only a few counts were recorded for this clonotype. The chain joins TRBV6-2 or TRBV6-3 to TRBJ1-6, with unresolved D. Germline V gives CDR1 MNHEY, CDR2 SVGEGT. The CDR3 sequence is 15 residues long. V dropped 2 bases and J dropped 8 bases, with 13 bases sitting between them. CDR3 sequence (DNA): TGTGCCAGCAGTTACGTCTCCACTTCGGATTCACCCCTCCACTTT. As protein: CASSYVSTSDSPLHF.

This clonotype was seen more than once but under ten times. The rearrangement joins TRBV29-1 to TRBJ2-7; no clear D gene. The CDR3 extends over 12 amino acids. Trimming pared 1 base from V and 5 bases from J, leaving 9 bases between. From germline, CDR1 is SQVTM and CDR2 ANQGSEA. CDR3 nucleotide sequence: TGCAGCGTTGAAGGAAGACATAACGAGCAGTACTTC. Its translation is CSVEGRHNEQYF.

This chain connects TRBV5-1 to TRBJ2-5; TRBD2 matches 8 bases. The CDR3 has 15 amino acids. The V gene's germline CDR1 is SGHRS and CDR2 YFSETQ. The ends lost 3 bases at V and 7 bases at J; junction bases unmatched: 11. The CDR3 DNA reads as TGCGCCAGCAGCTCCCTCGGGGGGGGTCCCTCGACCCAGTACTTC. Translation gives CASSSLGGGPSTQYF.

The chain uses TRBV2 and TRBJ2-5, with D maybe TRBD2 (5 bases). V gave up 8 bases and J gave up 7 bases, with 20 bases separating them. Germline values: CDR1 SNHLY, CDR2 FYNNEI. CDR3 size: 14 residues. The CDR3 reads CASGVYRDATTQYF. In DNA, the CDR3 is TGTGCCAGCGGGGTCTACCGGGATGCCACGACCCAGTACTTC.

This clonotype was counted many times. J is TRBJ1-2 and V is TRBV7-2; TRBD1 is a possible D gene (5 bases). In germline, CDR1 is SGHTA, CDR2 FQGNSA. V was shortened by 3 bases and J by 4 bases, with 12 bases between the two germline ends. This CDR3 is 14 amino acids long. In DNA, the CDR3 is TGTGCCAGCAGCTTCCGGGACGTCACCTATGGCTACACCTTC. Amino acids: CASSFRDVTYGYTF.